Listed here are 27 T cell receptor beta chains from one sample, sequenced in a study of blood T cell repertoires in COVID-19. The method was immunoSEQ multiplex PCR; TCRdb's version includes in-frame clones alone and lacks a portion of them. The top ten clones hold 6.3% of a sample with 250,000 to 300,000 clones, around 89% of them seen once. Sequencing input: peripheral blood. These receptors were obtained from a woman aged 45-59 years with COVID-19, enrolled during active disease.

V usage is TRBV3-1 (or the pseudogene TRBV3-2) and J usage is TRBJ1-6; D is undetermined. V was clipped by 4 bases and J by 7 bases, with 5 bases between them. Germline V gene lookup returns CDR1 LGHDT and CDR2 YNNKEL (reference sequence). The CDR3 sequence is 12 residues long. CDR3 residues: CASSPLNSPLHF. The CDR3 coding sequence is TGTGCCAGCAGCCCACTCAATTCACCCCTCCACTTT.

The chain recombines TRBV3-1 (or the pseudogene TRBV3-2) with TRBJ2-5, with 10 bases fitting TRBD2. This CDR3 comprises 16 residues. The V segment lost 5 bases and the J segment 2 bases; nucleotides outside the gene matches: 8. Germline lookup yields CDR1 LGHDT and CDR2 YNNKEL (reference sequence). The CDR3 DNA reads as TGTGCCAGCAGCTCACTAGGACTAGCGGTACAAGAGACCCAGTACTTC. Translating gives CASSSLGLAVQETQYF.

Remarks on this clone: This sample includes further DNA sequences coding for the same CDR3. The chain carries TRBV12-3 or TRBV12-4 and TRBJ2-7; no firm D call. Trimming left V 6 bases short and J 1 base short, with 4 bases between. The CDR3 runs 11 residues. The CDR3 DNA sequence: TGTGCCAGCAGCCCTTCCTACGAGCAGTACTTC. Its translation: CASSPSYEQYF.

This chain uses TRBV14 with TRBJ1-1; 10 bases are shared with TRBD1. CDR3 length equals 17 residues. Germline V gene lookup returns CDR1 SGHDN and CDR2 FVKESK. J was trimmed by 2 bases and V by 3 bases; bases with no gene match: 9. CDR3 sequence reads: CASSQEERDRGNTEAFF. CDR3 DNA: TGTGCCAGCAGCCAGGAAGAGCGGGACAGGGGCAACACTGAAGCTTTCTTT.

The chain employs TRBV19 and TRBJ2-4, with D possibly TRBD1 on 8 matching bases. The V end was cut by 2 bases, the J end by 3 bases, with 17 bases between. CDR1 is LNHDA, CDR2 SQIVND, per germline (reference sequence). The CDR3 runs to 17 residues. The CDR3 protein is CASSITGGQVLKNIQYF. The CDR3 nucleotides read TGTGCCAGTAGTATAACGGGGGGACAGGTCCTCAAAAACATTCAGTACTTC. Full variable domain (remainder filled in from reference TRBV19 and TRBJ2-4): DGGITQSPKYLFRKEGQNVTLSCEQNLNHDAMYWYRQDPGQGLRLIYYSQIVNDFQKGDIAEGYSVSREKKESFPLTVTSAQKNPTAFYLCASSITGGQVLKNIQYFGAGTRLSVL.

This chain connects TRBV19 to TRBJ1-2, with 7 bases aligning to TRBD1. The CDR3 runs to 15 residues. Germline V gene data show CDR1 as LNHDA and CDR2 as SQIVND (reference sequence). Unmatched junction bases numbered 12, after V lost 7 bases and J lost 4 bases. CDR3 nucleotide sequence: TGTGCCAGTACCTCGATCCGACAGGGAACCTATGGCTACACCTTC. It codes for CASTSIRQGTYGYTF.

The count of this clone is one. The chain joins TRBV18 to TRBJ1-6; D is unclear. CDR3 length: 14 residues. Germline V CDR1 and CDR2: KGHSH, LQKENI. Trimming left V 3 bases short and J 7 bases short, with 10 bases between. CDR3 region: CASSPLQTNSPLHF. DNA of the CDR3: TGTGCCAGCTCACCCCTACAGACGAATTCACCCCTCCACTTT.

V usage is TRBV5-4 and J usage is TRBJ1-2; TRBD1 is a possible D gene (5 bases). V was pared by 3 bases and J by 7 bases, with 22 bases between. The CDR3 extends over 16 amino acids. Germline CDR1 and CDR2: SGHNT and YYREEE (reference sequence). CDR3: CASSSPDKTGFGGYTF. Written as DNA, the CDR3 is TGTGCCAGCAGCTCACCGGACAAGACGGGTTTCGGTGGCTACACCTTC.

V usage is TRBV11-3 and J usage is TRBJ2-7, with 7 bases fitting TRBD2. The CDR3 totals 12 residues. V gave up 6 bases and J gave up 7 bases; unmatched junction bases: 6. Germline loops: CDR1 SGHNT, CDR2 YENEEA. This CDR3 is CASRGGSREQYF. CDR3 bases: TGTGCCAGCAGGGGAGGGTCGAGGGAGCAGTACTTC.

The chain is built from TRBV6-5 and TRBJ1-6; 7 bases agree with TRBD1. CDR1 is MNHEY, CDR2 SVGAGI, per germline. The CDR3 runs to 15 residues. Germline trimming cut 4 bases from V and 4 bases from J; bases unmatched to any gene: 4. The CDR3 here is CASSSLQGYNSPLHF. CDR3 in DNA: TGTGCCAGCAGTTCCCTACAGGGGTATAATTCACCCCTCCACTTT.

The V gene is TRBV30, the J gene TRBJ1-6; no definite D call. The CDR3 is 15 residues long. V was trimmed by 1 base and J by 6 bases, leaving 13 bases between them. The germline V gene has CDR1 GTSNPN and CDR2 SVGIG (reference sequence). DNA for the CDR3: TGTGCCTGGAGTGGACTGGCAGCGAGTAATTCACCCCTCCACTTT. It codes for CAWSGLAASNSPLHF.

The genes are TRBV21-1 and TRBJ2-4; the D call of TRBD1 is as the table states it, not checked on the DNA. TRBV21-1 has pseudogene status. The CDR3 runs 18 residues. The CDR3 loop reads CASSNPGGERLAKNIQYF. DNA for the CDR3: TGTGCCAGCAGCAATCCAGGGGGCGAGCGGTTAGCCAAAAACATTCAGTACTTC.

The chain carries TRBV20-1 and TRBJ2-1; 14 bases line up with TRBD2. Germline-derived CDR1 and CDR2 are DFQATT and SNEGSKA (reference sequence). The length of the CDR3 is 15 residues. The ends lost 3 bases at V and 4 bases at J; junction bases unmatched: 2. CDR3 DNA: TGCAGTGCTAGTAGACTAGCGGGAGGGTACAATGAGCAGTTCTTC. It translates to CSASRLAGGYNEQFF.

This chain joins TRBV7-2 and TRBJ1-2, with D maybe TRBD1 (6 bases). V shed 6 bases and J shed 4 bases, with 15 bases lying between them. CDR3 length equals 14 residues. Per the germline V gene, CDR1 is SGHTA and CDR2 is FQGNSA. In DNA form, the CDR3 reads TGTGCCAGCAGACGTGGGGGGGCACCCTATGGCTACACCTTC. Its translation: CASRRGGAPYGYTF.

This chain joins TRBV24-1 and TRBJ2-2; D might be TRBD2 (6 bases). Between the trimmed V and J ends, which lost 9 bases and 7 bases, there was a span of 17 bases. This CDR3 has 14 residues. The germline V gene has CDR1 KGHDR and CDR2 SFDVKD. DNA of the CDR3: TGTGCCACCTCTTCTGCGGGAAGGGGCGGGGAGCTGTTTTTT. Translating gives CATSSAGRGGELFF.

The gene calls are TRBV7-8 and TRBJ2-3, with 10 bases fitting TRBD2. V trimming: 5 bases; J trimming: 4 bases; junction bases outside the gene matches: 12. This CDR3 region has 17 residues. CDR1 and CDR2 (germline): SGHVS, FQNEAQ. The chain's CDR3 is CASSTRASGSMPDTQYF. The CDR3 bases are TGTGCCAGCAGCACCAGAGCTAGCGGGAGTATGCCAGATACGCAGTATTTT.

CDR3 DNA: TGTGCCAGCAGCCAAGTTGTATATCGGTGGCTAGTCTCCTACGAGCAGTACTTC. It is translated as CASSQVVYRWLVSYEQYF. The chain links TRBV3-1 (or the pseudogene TRBV3-2) to TRBJ2-7, with unresolved D. Germline V gives CDR1 LGHDT, CDR2 YNNKEL (reference sequence). Trimming shortened V by 1 base and J by 0 bases, and 19 bases separated the two germline ends. This CDR3 has 18 residues.

The chain recombines TRBV7-9 with TRBJ2-2; 10 bases are a match to TRBD1. The CDR3 sequence is 15 residues long. CDR1 is SEHNR, CDR2 FQNEAQ, per germline (reference sequence). V trimming: 8 bases; J trimming: 5 bases; junction bases outside the gene matches: 8. The CDR3 spells CASLRGTGETGELFF. As DNA, the CDR3 is TGTGCCAGCTTAAGGGGGACAGGGGAGACCGGGGAGCTGTTTTTT.

The chain has TRBV19 and TRBJ2-1, with 9 bases that match TRBD2. The CDR3 length is 15 residues. Per germline, CDR1 LNHDA and CDR2 SQIVND (reference sequence). V lost 6 bases and J lost 6; bases outside the gene matches: 9. The DNA for the CDR3 is TGTGCCAGTAGCCCTAGCGGGGCCTCCCTCAATGAGCAGTTCTTC. It encodes CASSPSGASLNEQFF.

J is TRBJ2-1 and V is TRBV7-6; 9 bases map to TRBD1. The CDR3 length is 15 residues. Trimming removed 6 bases from V and 7 bases from J; junction bases left unmatched: 10. Germline V gene data show CDR1 as SGHVS and CDR2 as FNYEAQ. CDR3 bases: TGTGCCAGCAGTTTCGCCGGGACAGGGATAAATGAGCAGTTCTTC. Its translation: CASSFAGTGINEQFF.

This clone was observed a few times. Additional DNA sequences in this sample encode the identical CDR3. The chain links TRBV5-1 to TRBJ1-5; 7 nucleotides agree with TRBD1. V lost 3 bases to trimming and J lost 2 bases; unmatched junction nucleotides: 2. Germline loops: CDR1 SGHRS, CDR2 YFSETQ. CDR3 length equals 14 residues. The CDR3 sequence: CASSSTGGNQPQHF. CDR3 in DNA: TGCGCCAGCAGCTCTACAGGGGGCAATCAGCCCCAGCATTTT.

The V gene is TRBV10-3, the J gene TRBJ2-7, with 8 nucleotides matching TRBD2. The CDR3 runs to 14 residues. Looked up from germline, CDR1 is ENHRY and CDR2 is SYGVKD. Trimming removed 3 bases from V and 4 bases from J; junction bases left unmatched: 5. In DNA, the CDR3 is TGTGCCATCAGTGATAGCGGGACGAGATACGAGCAGTACTTC. As protein: CAISDSGTRYEQYF.

V and J are TRBV10-3 and TRBJ1-1; TRBD1 might be the D (5 bases). Per the germline V gene, CDR1 is ENHRY and CDR2 is SYGVKD. V was pared by 8 bases and J by 3 bases, with 13 bases between. The CDR3 consists of 13 residues. CDR3 sequence (DNA): TGTGCCATCGCGCGGGGCGCCGACACTGAAGCTTTCTTT. Translated, it gives CAIARGADTEAFF.

Remarks on this clone: A junction boundary mismatches the germline segment, possibly from a read error. The CDR3 DNA is TGTGCTAGCAGCTTAGCGGTGGACAGCAAACAGTACTTC. Translation: CASSLAVDSKQYF. The chain carries TRBV7-7 and TRBJ2-4; D may be TRBD1 or TRBD2 (6 bases each). Germline loops: CDR1 SSHAT, CDR2 FNYEAQ (reference sequence). CDR3 length equals 13 residues.

This rearrangement joins TRBV19 to TRBJ2-2; the D is unclear. V was cut by 1 base and J by 6 bases, with 9 bases left in between. The CDR3 totals 14 residues. The germline V gene encodes CDR1 LNHDA and CDR2 SQIVND (reference sequence). The DNA of the CDR3 is TGTGCCAGTAGTATAGTTCCGTATTCCGGGGAGCTGTTTTTT. As protein: CASSIVPYSGELFF.

The chain joins TRBV3-1 (or the pseudogene TRBV3-2) to TRBJ2-3; the match to TRBD1 covers 10 bases. CDR1 and CDR2 from the germline V gene are LGHDT and YNNKEL (reference sequence). The J segment lost 3 bases and the V segment lost 4 bases, leaving 7 bases of the junction unmatched. The CDR3 totals 16 residues. The CDR3 region has the DNA TGTGCCAGCAGCCTCAGGACAGGGGGGGGGACAGATACGCAGTATTTT. It encodes CASSLRTGGGTDTQYF.

This clone was seen only a few times. The rearrangement joins TRBV21-1 to TRBJ1-2; the D call in the table, TRBD1, was not verified against the DNA. TRBV21-1 is flagged as a pseudogene. This CDR3 is 12 amino acids long. CDR3 sequence (DNA): TGTGCCAGGGGAGACAGGGTTAATAGCTACACCTTC. Its translation: CARGDRVNSYTF.